This T cell receptor (beta chain) was identified during a study of OX40 agonist ivuxolimab in advanced cancers. As for the study in general: Patients received ivuxolimab, an agonistic anti-OX40 (CD134) antibody. General study results and limits: Among some nonresponders, normalized T-cell clonal expansion was also low. Circulating CD4+ and CD8+ T cells showed clonal expansion by week 6 at 0.1 to 3.0 mg/kg.

The assay was immunoSEQ multiplex PCR, and TCRdb's table has in-frame clones only and misses some. The data show roughly 60,000 clones, with about 86% seen just once and 0.88% held by the top ten. Samples of blood were obtained at baseline, on cycle 4 day 1, and on cycle 7 day 1. CDR1 KGHSH and CDR2 LQKENI come from the germline V gene. This CDR3 contains 13 residues. Trimming shortened V by 5 bases and J by 12 bases, and 20 bases separated the two germline ends. Details on this clone: No antigen is known for it.

This rearrangement joins TRBV18 to TRBJ2-7, with D perhaps matching TRBD1 or TRBD2 (7 bases each). Sequencing used CD4+ or CD8+ T cells sorted from blood, obtained in a trial of the OX40 agonist ivuxolimab. The clonotype comes from an adult with an advanced solid tumor such as melanoma, head and neck, liver or kidney cancer. DNA for the CDR3: TGTGCCAGCTCATCGACCCAGGGGGGGGAAGGGTACTTC. This translates into CASSSTQGGEGYF.